Below, 24 T cell receptor beta chains from the same sample are listed, as sequenced in a study of OX40 agonist ivuxolimab in advanced cancers. Measured with immunoSEQ multiplex PCR; TCRdb has only the in-frame clones, and not every one. The table has 77,000 or so clones, more than 75% seen once. Sequenced here: CD4+ or CD8+ T cells sorted from blood, sampled in a trial of the OX40 agonist ivuxolimab. The receptors shown here come from an adult with an advanced solid tumor such as melanoma, head and neck, liver or kidney cancer.

This clone was observed a handful of times. The genes are TRBV29-1 and TRBJ1-3; 10 nucleotides align to TRBD1. V shed 7 bases, J shed 8 bases, and the junction held 8 bases outside the gene matches. The CDR3 contains 13 residues. The V gene's germline CDR1 is SQVTM and CDR2 ANQGSEA. Here the CDR3 reads CSEKTGGEDTIYF. In nucleotides, the CDR3 is TGCAGCGAAAAGACAGGGGGCGAGGACACCATATATTTT. Variable domain in full (rest from reference TRBV29-1 and TRBJ1-3): SAVISQKPSRDICQRGTSLTIQCQVDSQVTMMFWYRQQPGQSLTLIATANQGSEATYESGFVIDKFPISRPNLTFSTLTVSNMSPEDSSIYLCSEKTGGEDTIYFGEGSWLTVV.

The rearrangement joins TRBV7-3 to TRBJ1-1; tentatively, D is TRBD1 (6 bases). Trimming stripped 3 bases from V and 4 bases from J, with 9 bases between. The germline V gene has CDR1 SGHTA and CDR2 FQGTGA. The CDR3 has 13 amino acids. CDR3 loop: CASSFSRGTEAFF. DNA of the CDR3: TGTGCCAGCAGCTTTAGCAGGGGCACTGAAGCTTTCTTT.

This chain uses TRBV11-1 with TRBJ1-1; 9 bases align to TRBD1. The length of the CDR3 is 13 residues. The germline V gene encodes CDR1 SGHAT and CDR2 FQDESV (reference sequence). The V gene end was trimmed by 5 bases and the J gene end by 6 bases; junction bases not matched to a gene: 4. The CDR3 here is CASSLTGGAEAFF. The CDR3 DNA sequence: TGTGCCAGCAGCCTGACAGGGGGAGCTGAAGCTTTCTTT.

In its sample, this clone was seen once. This sequence joins TRBV9 and TRBJ2-7, with D possibly TRBD2 on 5 matching bases. Germline V gene lookup returns CDR1 SGDLS and CDR2 YYNGEE. Trimming removed 4 bases at V and 7 bases at J, with 12 bases between. The CDR3 is 12 amino acids. The CDR3, as DNA: TGTGCCAGCAGCTCAGGAACGGGGGAGCAGTACTTC. This gives the protein CASSSGTGEQYF.

The CDR3 is CASSLAPGSGNTIYF. The CDR3 DNA sequence: TGTGCCAGCAGCTTAGCGCCAGGGTCTGGAAACACCATATATTTT. The V gene is TRBV7-8, the J gene TRBJ1-3; D is possibly TRBD1 (5 bases). The germline V gene has CDR1 SGHVS and CDR2 FQNEAQ. The CDR3 is 15 amino acids. Between the trimmed V and J ends, which lost 0 bases and 1 base, there was a span of 7 bases. Looking up the rest from reference TRBV7-8 and TRBJ1-3 gives the full variable domain: GAGVSQSPRYKVAKRGQDVALRCDPISGHVSLFWYQQALGQGPEFLTYFQNEAQLDKSGLPSDRFFAERPEGSVSTLKIQRTQQEDSAVYLCASSLAPGSGNTIYFGEGSWLTVV.

This sequence joins TRBV27 and TRBJ2-7; perhaps D is TRBD1 or TRBD2 (5 bases each). V was clipped by 7 bases and J by 0 bases, with 19 bases between them. This CDR3 has 16 residues. CDR1 and CDR2 (germline): MNHEY, SMNVEV (reference sequence). The CDR3 DNA reads TGTGCCAGCATCCCGAATTGGGGGACGAGCTCCTACGAGCAGTACTTC. Its translation: CASIPNWGTSSYEQYF.

The rearrangement joins TRBV28 to TRBJ2-3; TRBD2 matches at 13 bases. The CDR3 length is 17 residues. V shed 6 bases and J 2 bases; nucleotides not matched to a gene: 8. The germline gives CDR1 MDHEN, CDR2 SYDVKM. CDR3 in amino acids: CASSRTSGRPLTDTQYF. CDR3 nucleotide sequence: TGTGCCAGCAGCCGGACTAGCGGGAGACCCCTCACAGATACGCAGTATTTT. Based on the CDR3 plus reference TRBV28 and TRBJ2-3, the full variable domain is DVKVTQSSRYLVKRTGEKVFLECVQDMDHENMFWYRQDPGLGLRLIYFSYDVKMKEKGDIPEGYSVSREKKERFSLILESASTNQTSMYLCASSRTSGRPLTDTQYFGPGTRLTVL.

The chain has TRBV7-7 and TRBJ2-5, with D unresolved. CDR1 is SSHAT and CDR2 is FNYEAQ in the germline V gene (reference sequence). V lost 5 bases, J lost 5 bases, and 12 bases lay in between. The CDR3 consists of 13 residues. Here the CDR3 reads CASSQDLGETQYF. DNA for the CDR3: TGTGCCAGCAGCCAAGATTTGGGGGAGACCCAGTACTTC.

The chain has TRBV6-4 and TRBJ1-1, with a tentative D call TRBD1 (5 bases). The germline V and J ends were trimmed by 3 bases and 4 bases, with 12 bases remaining between them. Germline V gene sequence: CDR1 MRHNA, CDR2 SNTAGT. This CDR3 comprises 14 residues. CDR3 nucleotide sequence: TGTGCCAGCAGTGAAAGGGGCCGCCCCACTGAAGCTTTCTTT. This sequence encodes CASSERGRPTEAFF.

The chain couples TRBV19 to TRBJ1-5; D is perhaps TRBD1 (5 bases). Germline V CDR1 and CDR2: LNHDA, SQIVND (reference sequence). Trimming cost V 8 bases and J 1 base, with 12 bases left between them. The CDR3 runs to 14 residues. The CDR3 sequence is CASWRRGSNQPQHF. CDR3 nucleotide sequence: TGTGCCAGTTGGCGGAGGGGCAGCAATCAGCCCCAGCATTTT.

The chain uses TRBV5-6 and TRBJ1-1, with D perhaps TRBD1 (6 bases). V was clipped by 3 bases and J by 11 bases, with 11 bases between them. Per germline, CDR1 SGHDT and CDR2 YYEEEE. The CDR3 is 11 residues long. CDR3 sequence (DNA): TGTGCCAGCAGCTATCAGGGGACCGCTTTCTTT. Protein product: CASSYQGTAFF.

A single count supports this clone. The CDR3 DNA sequence: TGTGCCAGCAGCTCTATTAGTAGCCGACCCGATACGCAGTATTTT. It specifies CASSSISSRPDTQYF. The chain is built from TRBV13 and TRBJ2-3; D uncertain. CDR1 is PRHDT, CDR2 FYEKMQ, per germline (reference sequence). Between the trimmed V and J ends, which lost 4 bases and 6 bases, there was a span of 17 bases. CDR3 length: 15 amino acids. Supplemented by reference TRBV13 and TRBJ2-3, the full variable domain reads AAGVIQSPRHLIKEKRETATLKCYPIPRHDTVYWYQQGPGQDPQFLISFYEKMQSDKGSIPDRFSAQQFSDYHSELNMSSLELGDSALYFCASSSISSRPDTQYFGPGTRLTVL.

The chain employs TRBV5-1 and TRBJ2-5, with D perhaps matching TRBD1 or TRBD2 (5 bases each). V was clipped by 5 bases and J by 5 bases, with 10 bases between them. The CDR3 extends over 12 amino acids. CDR1 SGHRS and CDR2 YFSETQ come from the germline V gene. This chain's CDR3 is CASRVGEETQYF. CDR3 coding DNA: TGCGCCAGCAGGGTGGGGGAGGAGACCCAGTACTTC. Supplemented by reference TRBV5-1 and TRBJ2-5, the full variable domain reads KAGVTQTPRYLIKTRGQQVTLSCSPISGHRSVSWYQQTPGQGLQFLFEYFSETQRNKGNFPGRFSGRQFSNSRSEMNVSTLELGDSALYLCASRVGEETQYFGPGTRLLVL.

The chain carries TRBV5-8 and TRBJ1-2, with TRBD1 identical over 10 bases. The CDR3 is 15 amino acids. The germline V gene encodes CDR1 SGHTS and CDR2 YDEGEE. V gave up 4 bases and J gave up 8 bases; unmatched junction bases: 11. CDR3 amino acids: CASSRGQGPAYGYTF. The CDR3 DNA is TGTGCCAGCAGCCGGGGACAGGGGCCGGCATACGGCTACACCTTC.

The rearrangement links TRBV6-1 to TRBJ1-3, with D possibly matching TRBD1 (5 bases). This CDR3 is built from 16 residues. V was clipped by 2 bases and J by 0 bases, with 11 bases between them. Germline V gene sequence: CDR1 MNHNS, CDR2 SASEGT. In DNA form, the CDR3 reads TGTGCCAGCAGTGAATCCCAGGGTTTCTCTGGAAACACCATATATTTT. Its protein is CASSESQGFSGNTIYF.

This rearrangement joins TRBV2 to TRBJ1-1, with D possibly matching TRBD1 (6 bases). CDR1 is SNHLY, CDR2 FYNNEI, per germline. This CDR3 is built from 15 residues. V lost 6 bases to trimming and J lost 4 bases, with 18 bases between them. The CDR3 region is CASRLAGTSGTEAFF. The CDR3 DNA follows: TGTGCCAGCAGATTAGCAGGGACAAGTGGCACTGAAGCTTTCTTT. Combining the CDR3 with reference TRBV2 and TRBJ1-1 gives the whole variable domain EPEVTQTPSHQVTQMGQEVILRCVPISNHLYFYWYRQILGQKVEFLVSFYNNEISEKSEIFDDQFSVERPDGSNFTLKIRSTKLEDSAMYFCASRLAGTSGTEAFFGQGTRLTVV.

V and J are TRBV14 and TRBJ1-1, with 8 bases matching TRBD1. Looked up from germline, CDR1 is SGHDN and CDR2 is FVKESK. The CDR3 spans 13 residues. The J segment lost 5 bases and the V segment lost 7 bases, leaving 6 bases of the junction unmatched. CDR3 sequence: CASTQGAGTEAFF. The CDR3 nucleotides are TGTGCCAGCACCCAGGGGGCAGGGACTGAAGCTTTCTTT.

The V call is TRBV4-3, the J call TRBJ1-2, with 7 bases fitting TRBD1. CDR1 LGHNA and CDR2 YSLEER come from the germline V gene. The CDR3 is 14 amino acids. Losses at the gene ends were 3 bases for V and 8 bases for J; bases not matched to a gene: 9. CDR3 sequence reads: CASSHRQGSGGYTF. The CDR3 DNA is TGCGCCAGCAGCCACCGACAGGGATCAGGAGGCTACACCTTC.

The V gene is TRBV4-1, the J gene TRBJ2-3; weak D call: TRBD2 (5 bases). Trimming cost V 0 bases and J 2 bases, with 9 bases left between them. This CDR3 contains 15 residues. Germline V gene data show CDR1 as MGHRA and CDR2 as YSYEKL. In DNA form, the CDR3 reads TGCGCCAGCAGCCAAGATCCGGGAATCACAGATACGCAGTATTTT. This sequence encodes CASSQDPGITDTQYF.

The chain carries TRBV9 and TRBJ2-3, with TRBD1 identical over 7 bases. Germline V gene lookup returns CDR1 SGDLS and CDR2 YYNGEE. V dropped 0 bases and J dropped 4; count of bases not matched to a gene: 14. This CDR3 spans 18 amino acids. CDR3 in amino acids: CASSVGNRGLGRADTQYF. The CDR3 bases are TGTGCCAGCAGCGTAGGCAACAGGGGATTGGGTCGGGCAGATACGCAGTATTTT.

This clone has a handful of counts. J is TRBJ1-4 and V is TRBV7-2; 9 bases line up with TRBD1. Germline values: CDR1 SGHTA, CDR2 FQGNSA. With 4 bases clipped from V and 11 bases from J, the junction kept 11 bases outside the gene matches. The CDR3 loop spans 15 amino acids. CDR3 in amino acids: CASSSPGTGRQKLFF. In nucleotides, the CDR3 is TGTGCCAGCAGCTCGCCCGGGACAGGGAGGCAGAAACTGTTTTTT.

The chain employs TRBV11-3 and TRBJ2-3; the match to TRBD2 covers 7 bases. The CDR3 is 14 residues long. V trimming: 1 base; J trimming: 9 bases; junction bases outside the gene matches: 7. Germline-derived CDR1 and CDR2 are SGHNT and YENEEA. The CDR3 DNA is TGTGCCAGCAGCTTAGGGTTATCTAGCGGAACGCAGTATTTT. Amino acids: CASSLGLSSGTQYF. Drawing the rest from reference TRBV11-3 and TRBJ2-3, the complete variable domain is EAGVVQSPRYKIIEKKQPVAFWCNPISGHNTLYWYLQNLGQGPELLIRYENEEAVDDSQLPKDRFSAERLKGVDSTLKIQPAELGDSAVYLCASSLGLSSGTQYFGPGTRLTVL.

The J gene is TRBJ2-1, the V gene TRBV27; no clear D gene. CDR1 MNHEY and CDR2 SMNVEV come from the germline V gene (reference sequence). The CDR3 loop spans 10 amino acids. The V end was cut by 2 bases, the J end by 10 bases, with 3 bases between. The DNA for the CDR3 is TGTGCCAGCAGTTTAAAGGAGCAGTTCTTC. It codes for CASSLKEQFF.

V gene TRBV5-4 combines with J gene TRBJ2-1; 7 bases line up with TRBD2. From germline, CDR1 is SGHNT and CDR2 YYREEE (reference sequence). The V segment lost 0 bases and the J segment 4 bases; nucleotides outside the gene matches: 4. The CDR3 consists of 15 residues. The CDR3 nucleotides are TGTGCCAGCAGCTTGGGGGGGGGACTGTACAATGAGCAGTTCTTC. The encoded protein is CASSLGGGLYNEQFF.